Each of the 13 T cell receptor beta chains below was sequenced from the same sample in a study of blood T cell repertoires in COVID-19. Only in-frame clones appear in the TCRdb table, and some are missing; sequencing was by immunoSEQ multiplex PCR. The table has about 210,000 clones, 80% to 90% seen once. Material for sequencing was peripheral blood. The origin of the receptors is a middle-aged man who had recovered from COVID-19.

The chain couples TRBV5-1 to TRBJ2-1, with 7 bases that match TRBD2. There are 15 residues in the CDR3. The germline V gene encodes CDR1 SGHRS and CDR2 YFSETQ. V shed 0 bases, J shed 2 bases, and the junction held 2 bases outside the gene matches. The CDR3 reads CASSLGEGTYNEQFF. The CDR3 region has the DNA TGCGCCAGCAGCTTGGGGGAGGGGACCTACAATGAGCAGTTCTTC.

This clone was counted at least ten times. The chain couples TRBV11-2 to TRBJ1-1, with D maybe TRBD1 (5 bases). The CDR3 loop spans 18 amino acids. Trimming took off 3 bases at V and 1 base at J, with 21 bases between the two ends. The germline gives CDR1 SGHAT, CDR2 FQNNGV. Here the CDR3 reads CASSFIGPIGHPNTEAFF. The DNA for the CDR3 is TGTGCCAGCAGCTTTATCGGCCCCATCGGACATCCGAACACTGAAGCTTTCTTT.

In nucleotides, the CDR3 is TGTGCCAGCAGGCCGGGGGGAGCCAAAAACATTCAGTACTTC. Its protein is CASRPGGAKNIQYF. This rearrangement joins TRBV6-5 to TRBJ2-4, with TRBD2 matching over 7 bases. Per the germline V gene, CDR1 is MNHEY and CDR2 is SVGAGI. The CDR3 covers 14 residues. Trimming at V came to 6 bases and at J to 0 bases, leaving 2 bases not matched to a gene.

In its sample, this clone was seen a few times. The rearrangement links TRBV25-1 to TRBJ2-5; 8 nucleotides align to TRBD2. Germline trimming cut 2 bases from V and 4 bases from J; bases unmatched to any gene: 9. Looked up from germline, CDR1 is MGHDK and CDR2 is SYGVNS. The CDR3 is 16 residues long. The DNA for the CDR3 is TGTGCCAGCAGTGAAGGGGGAGCGGGAGAAGGAGAGACCCAGTACTTC. Its protein is CASSEGGAGEGETQYF.

In regard to this clone: Since a much larger clone is just one base distant, this may be a read error. Other DNA sequences from this sample encode an identical CDR3 as well. V and J are TRBV11-3 and TRBJ2-7; D might be TRBD1 (5 bases). V lost 5 bases, J lost 4 bases, and 21 bases lay in between. From germline, CDR1 is SGHNT and CDR2 YENEEA. This CDR3 spans 16 amino acids. DNA for the CDR3: TGTGCCAGCAGCCCGGGTAGGGGCAGGCTCTCTTACGAGCAGTACTTC. This codes for CASSPGRGRLSYEQYF. Based on the CDR3 plus reference TRBV11-3 and TRBJ2-7, the full variable domain is EAGVVQSPRYKIIEKKQPVAFWCNPISGHNTLYWYLQNLGQGPELLIRYENEEAVDDSQLPKDRFSAERLKGVDSTLKIQPAELGDSAVYLCASSPGRGRLSYEQYFGPGTRLTVT.

The CDR3 loop reads CASGSRVGGDSPLHF. CDR3 nucleotides: TGTGCCAGCGGGTCCCGGGTCGGGGGAGACTCACCCCTCCACTTT. The chain combines TRBV27 with TRBJ1-6; tentatively, D is TRBD1 (5 bases). The CDR3 has 15 residues. Trimming cost V 8 bases and J 10 bases, with 21 bases left between them. Germline V lookup: CDR1 MNHEY, CDR2 SMNVEV (reference sequence).

The CDR3, as DNA: TGCGCCAGCAGCCAAGAATCCGGGACAAATCAGCCCCAGCATTTT. This encodes CASSQESGTNQPQHF. The chain couples TRBV4-1 to TRBJ1-5; TRBD1 is a possible D gene (6 bases). V dropped 0 bases and J dropped 4 bases, with 10 bases sitting between them. The CDR3 has 15 amino acids. Germline V gene data show CDR1 as MGHRA and CDR2 as YSYEKL.

The chain is built from TRBV5-1 and TRBJ1-5; D unclear. The germline V and J ends were trimmed by 0 bases and 5 bases, with 9 bases remaining between them. The CDR3 spans 14 residues. CDR1 and CDR2 from the germline V gene are SGHRS and YFSETQ. The CDR3 loop reads CASSLGGVDQPQHF. Written as DNA, the CDR3 is TGCGCCAGCAGCTTGGGCGGGGTCGATCAGCCCCAGCATTTT.

V is TRBV5-4 and J is TRBJ2-1; 8 positions agree with TRBD2. The CDR3 length is 13 residues. The germline V gene encodes CDR1 SGHNT and CDR2 YYREEE (reference sequence). Trimming cost V 7 bases and J 8 bases; bases outside gene matches: 8. The CDR3 nucleotides read TGTGCCAGCGCAGCGGGAGACGGCGATGAGCAGTTCTTC. It yields the protein CASAAGDGDEQFF.

The chain recombines TRBV18 with TRBJ2-1; unclear D gene. V dropped 8 bases and J dropped 0 bases, with 8 bases sitting between them. The germline V gene has CDR1 KGHSH and CDR2 LQKENI. The CDR3 is 13 amino acids. The CDR3 region has the DNA TGTGCCAGCCACGTCGGCTCCTACAATGAGCAGTTCTTC. Its protein is CASHVGSYNEQFF.

The rearrangement joins TRBV19 to TRBJ1-1, with TRBD1 matching 9 bases. CDR1 is LNHDA, CDR2 SQIVND, per germline (reference sequence). The CDR3 loop spans 13 amino acids. J was trimmed by 6 bases and V by 3 bases; bases with no gene match: 2. CDR3 nucleotide sequence: TGTGCCAGTAGTATGACAGGGGGATCTGAAGCTTTCTTT. Translating gives CASSMTGGSEAFF.

This rearrangement joins TRBV27 to TRBJ2-4; D may be TRBD1 (7 bases). Trimming left V 3 bases short and J 8 bases short, with 11 bases between. The CDR3 extends over 13 amino acids. CDR1 is MNHEY, CDR2 SMNVEV, per germline (reference sequence). CDR3 bases: TGTGCCAGCAGTTTCGTCAGGGGGGACATTCAGTACTTC. Its protein product is CASSFVRGDIQYF.

The CDR3 region is CASSSDYDRGLNNEKLFF. CDR3 DNA sequence: TGTGCCAGCAGTTCCGATTACGACAGGGGGCTTAATAATGAAAAACTGTTTTTT. The gene calls are TRBV5-5 and TRBJ1-4; 10 nucleotides align to TRBD1. V shed 5 bases, J shed 4 bases, and the junction held 14 bases outside the gene matches. This CDR3 contains 18 residues. CDR1 and CDR2 (germline): SGHKS, YYEKEE (reference sequence). The entire variable domain, with the rest obtained from reference TRBV5-5 and TRBJ1-4, is as follows: DAGVTQSPTHLIKTRGQQVTLRCSPISGHKSVSWYQQVLGQGPQFIFQYYEKEERGRGNFPDRFSARQFPNYSSELNVNALLLGDSALYLCASSSDYDRGLNNEKLFFGSGTQLSVL.